This T cell receptor beta chain is from a study of beta chain features in type 1 diabetes. Study context: The examined sorted cells totaled under 120 million across samples.

Study-wide results and limits: With patients and controls alike, PCR might favor shorter templates to an equal degree. Moderately but significantly shorter TCRB CDR3s were found in Type 1 diabetes patients in all four CD4+ subsets.

CD4+ naive, central memory, regulatory and stem cell-like memory subsets were isolated by sorting on CD45RO/CCR7/CD25/CD127/CD95/CD27. Every isolated RNA sample was fully reverse transcribed, so sequencing captured expressed TCRB transcripts. Sequenced by immunoSEQ multiplex PCR; TCRdb stores in-frame clones only, minus some. The sample yields roughly 370,000 clones, around 14% seen once. Trimming removed 1 base from V and 4 bases from J, with 3 bases in between. The CDR3 spans 12 residues. The germline CDR1 and CDR2 sequences are SGHNT and YENEEA. Note on this clone: No antigen is known for it.

Source material: naive CD4+ T cells from blood. The chain links TRBV11-3 to TRBJ2-3; the D is unclear. This receptor was identified in a man in his thirties or forties in good health. The CDR3 reads CASSLVPDTQYF. The CDR3 bases are TGTGCCAGCAGCTTAGTCCCAGATACGCAGTATTTT. Filled out from reference TRBV11-3 and TRBJ2-3, the complete variable domain reads EAGVVQSPRYKIIEKKQPVAFWCNPISGHNTLYWYLQNLGQGPELLIRYENEEAVDDSQLPKDRFSAERLKGVDSTLKIQPAELGDSAVYLCASSLVPDTQYFGPGTRLTVL.